Following are 18 T cell receptor beta chains from one sample sequenced in a study of response to subunit inactivated influenza vaccine. TCRdb re-called the RT-PCR reads through MiXCR, storing one row per CDR3 protein. This sample has around 530,000 distinct CDR3 sequences, with more than 15% found just once. The specimen comprised CD4+ T cells sorted from PBMCs, sampled roughly 24 months after vaccination. The receptors come from a man between 50 and 70 years old who received an inactivated influenza vaccine.

V gene TRBV20-1 combines with J gene TRBJ2-4; TRBD1 agrees at 7 bases. Germline V CDR1 and CDR2: DFQATT, SNEGSKA (reference sequence). With V trimmed by 5 bases and J by 6 bases, 7 bases remained unmatched. This CDR3 is built from 13 residues. The CDR3 region is CSAPTGNGNIQYF. DNA of the CDR3: TGCAGTGCTCCGACAGGGAACGGAAACATTCAGTACTTC.

A few counts support this clonotype. The rearrangement joins TRBV29-1 to TRBJ2-5; D is unresolved. The germline gives CDR1 SQVTM, CDR2 ANQGSEA. Trimming removed 4 bases from V and 2 bases from J, with 11 bases in between. CDR3 length: 13 residues. CDR3 region: CSVGKQLQETQYF. The CDR3 region has the DNA TGCAGCGTTGGAAAGCAGTTACAAGAGACCCAGTACTTC.

In nucleotides, the CDR3 is TGTGCCAGCAGTTACCGGACAGGGGACGGGTCCCTCCACTTT. The encoded protein is CASSYRTGDGSLHF. The chain carries TRBV6-2 or TRBV6-3 and TRBJ1-6, with 9 bases lining up with TRBD1. This CDR3 has 14 amino acids. The V gene's germline CDR1 is MNHEY and CDR2 SVGEGT. V shed 2 bases and J 14 bases; nucleotides not matched to a gene: 7.

This clonotype appeared a few times. The rearrangement joins TRBV5-1 to TRBJ1-2; D is possibly TRBD1 (5 bases). The CDR3 runs 16 residues. Trimming shortened V by 4 bases and J by 8 bases, and 24 bases separated the two germline ends. Germline CDR1 and CDR2: SGHRS and YFSETQ. The CDR3 coding sequence is TGCGCCAGCAGCCCCGGGCATGGAGGGGCTGCCCAGGGCTACACCTTC. This gives the protein CASSPGHGGAAQGYTF.

The chain links TRBV7-9 to TRBJ2-7; no reliable D call. V was pared by 1 base and J by 13 bases, with 14 bases between. Germline CDR1 SEHNR, CDR2 FQNEAQ (reference sequence). The length of the CDR3 is 12 residues. CDR3 nucleotide sequence: TGTGCCAGCAGCTTAGACACCCTACGTATTTACTTC. Its protein is CASSLDTLRIYF.

Only one count was recorded for this clonotype. The V call is TRBV7-2, the J call TRBJ2-1; 10 bases match TRBD2. Germline V gene data show CDR1 as SGHTA and CDR2 as FQGNSA. CDR3 length: 17 residues. V dropped 3 bases and J dropped 5; count of bases not matched to a gene: 10. The CDR3: CASSFRTSGGGDNEQFF. DNA for the CDR3: TGTGCCAGCAGCTTCCGGACTAGCGGAGGGGGGGACAATGAGCAGTTCTTC.

The chain has TRBV7-2 and TRBJ2-3; 10 bases are shared with TRBD2. J was trimmed by 5 bases and V by 6 bases; bases with no gene match: 8. The CDR3 is 15 residues long. Germline CDR1 SGHTA, CDR2 FQGNSA. The CDR3 reads CASRRASGSGDTQYF. DNA for the CDR3: TGTGCCAGCAGAAGGGCTAGCGGGAGTGGAGATACGCAGTATTTT.

This clonotype has more than one count but fewer than ten. The V call is TRBV12-3 or TRBV12-4, the J call TRBJ2-2; 11 bases are a match to TRBD2. The CDR3 is 15 amino acids. The J segment lost 9 bases and the V segment lost 6 bases, leaving 9 bases of the junction unmatched. The DNA of the CDR3 is TGTGCCAGCAGGGATGGGACTAGCGGTCAGTGGGAGCTGTTTTTT. It is translated as CASRDGTSGQWELFF.

A few counts support this clonotype. The J gene is TRBJ2-7, the V gene TRBV27; D gene ambiguous. The CDR3 runs 14 residues. Germline lookup yields CDR1 MNHEY and CDR2 SMNVEV (reference sequence). V lost 8 bases, J lost 1 base, and 15 bases lay in between. The CDR3 is CASYAWGRSYEQYF. The CDR3 DNA is TGTGCCAGCTATGCCTGGGGAAGATCCTACGAGCAGTACTTC.

This clonotype was picked up many times. This chain links TRBV15 with TRBJ1-5, with a weak D call TRBD1 (6 bases). This CDR3 is built from 16 residues. With 4 bases removed from V and 7 bases from J, the gap between germline ends came to 20 bases. The germline gives CDR1 LNHNV, CDR2 YYDKDF (reference sequence). For the CDR3, the DNA is TGTGCCACCAGCAACTCGTGGTACAGGGCCTCGCAGCCCCAGCATTTT. Translated: CATSNSWYRASQPQHF.

This rearrangement joins TRBV4-3 to TRBJ2-7; 13 positions agree with TRBD2. V lost 4 bases to trimming and J lost 1 base; unmatched junction nucleotides: 10. The CDR3 spans 18 residues. CDR1 is LGHNA and CDR2 is YSLEER in the germline V gene. This chain's CDR3 is CASSRGLAGAQTSYEQYF. The CDR3 coding sequence is TGCGCCAGCAGCCGCGGACTAGCGGGGGCGCAAACTTCCTACGAGCAGTACTTC.

This clonotype was counted between two and nine times. The rearrangement joins TRBV6-5 to TRBJ1-4; 9 nucleotides align to TRBD1. The CDR3 spans 15 residues. Trimming cost V 5 bases and J 7 bases; bases outside gene matches: 8. Looked up from germline, CDR1 is MNHEY and CDR2 is SVGAGI. CDR3 in amino acids: CASSIQQGASEKLFF. The CDR3 coding sequence is TGTGCCAGCAGTATACAACAGGGGGCCAGTGAAAAACTGTTTTTT.

The V and J genes are TRBV5-1 and TRBJ2-5; possibly TRBD1 or TRBD2 for D (6 bases each). Trimming pared 0 bases from V and 5 bases from J, leaving 17 bases between. Germline lookup yields CDR1 SGHRS and CDR2 YFSETQ. The CDR3 runs to 16 residues. The CDR3 loop is CASSLEGGRVSETQYF. CDR3 nucleotide sequence: TGCGCCAGCAGCTTGGAGGGGGGAAGAGTCTCGGAGACCCAGTACTTC.

This clonotype came up a few times. V and J are TRBV7-2 and TRBJ2-7; 7 bases are a match to TRBD2. Trimming at V came to 5 bases and at J to 5 bases, leaving 12 bases not matched to a gene. This CDR3 is built from 15 residues. Germline V CDR1 and CDR2: SGHTA, FQGNSA. The CDR3 coding sequence is TGTGCCAGCAGCGCCCCAAGGGCGGGAGAGGACGAGCAGTACTTC. Translated, it gives CASSAPRAGEDEQYF.

This clonotype was seen more than once but under ten times. This chain joins TRBV6-2 or TRBV6-3 and TRBJ2-2; TRBD2 is a possible D gene (5 bases). Trimming cost V 6 bases and J 5 bases, with 13 bases left between them. The length of the CDR3 is 14 residues. The germline V gene encodes CDR1 MNHEY and CDR2 SVGEGT. The CDR3 spells CASRGSFGTGELFF. Written as DNA, the CDR3 is TGTGCCAGCAGAGGGAGTTTTGGAACCGGGGAGCTGTTTTTT.

The chain carries TRBV30 and TRBJ2-1, with TRBD2 matching over 10 bases. The junction had 7 bases not matched to a gene; V was cut back by 5 bases and J by 6 bases. The length of the CDR3 is 14 residues. Looked up from germline, CDR1 is GTSNPN and CDR2 is SVGIG (reference sequence). The CDR3 here is CAWDYGTSANEQFF. For the CDR3, the DNA is TGTGCCTGGGACTACGGGACTAGCGCCAATGAGCAGTTCTTC.

This clonotype has just a few counts. The chain uses TRBV7-2 and TRBJ1-6; 7 bases are shared with TRBD1. This CDR3 has 15 amino acids. With 5 bases clipped from V and 4 bases from J, the junction kept 5 bases outside the gene matches. CDR1 SGHTA and CDR2 FQGNSA come from the germline V gene. CDR3 protein: CASSPQTGYNSPLHF. Written as DNA, the CDR3 is TGTGCCAGCAGCCCCCAGACAGGGTATAATTCACCCCTCCACTTT.

The table lists this clonotype with a few counts. The chain joins TRBV12-3 or TRBV12-4 to TRBJ1-3; D might be TRBD1 (5 bases). CDR3 length equals 14 residues. Trimming shortened V by 10 bases and J by 0 bases, and 13 bases separated the two germline ends. The CDR3 sequence is CATRDRDSGNTIYF. DNA of the CDR3: TGTGCCACCCGGGACCGCGACTCTGGAAACACCATATATTTT.